This T cell receptor (beta chain) was recorded in a study of cytomegalovirus exposure and HLA in healthy donors (dated by TCRdb to the late 2010s). Some background on the complete study: An earlier analysis of 587 of the donors reported 250 to 350 Gb of sequence data and 117 million unique TCR beta sequences from about 180 million T cells. Roughly 300 gigabases of sequencing data and around 87 million unique TCR sequences were included in an early release covering roughly 600 HLA-typed donors. Of the roughly 400 genotyped donors, roughly 76% were placed in the genetic ancestry cluster associated with self-reported Caucasian donors. The study aimed to test whether cataloging public T cell receptors could reveal signatures of past pathogen exposure. The study used immunosequencing to profile the T cell repertoires of 666 subjects and linked those repertoires to cytomegalovirus serostatus. Along with the roughly 670-subject first cohort, a separate validation cohort of roughly 110 different subjects was used. To predict cytomegalovirus infection status, the study brought together high-throughput TCR immunosequencing, statistical association of individual TCRs with disease status, and machine learning. A later analysis re-analyzed previously published TCR beta repertoires from roughly 630 donors and added high-resolution HLA genotyping to study TCR occurrence patterns. In the later analysis, no new phenotypic data were used to find candidate immune exposures; instead, reliance was placed on TCR beta sequences and their occurrence across donors. An earlier analysis of approximately 640 of the donors applied high-throughput TCR beta sequencing to assess whether each TCR beta V gene segment acted as functional or pseudogenic. Donor age, sex, ethnicity and CMV serostatus were collected together with the repertoire data. Genome-wide SNP genotypes for about 55% of the 666 donors were used in a later genetic analysis, which treated that subset as a discovery cohort. All discovery cohort repertoires had been generated on a single sequencing platform. HLA typing covered class I and class II loci at four-digit resolution. The number of donors typed differed by locus, with roughly 620-630 for A, B, C, DRB1 and DQB1, about 500 for DQA1, some 570 for DPA1, and 450 to 480 for DPB1. Five DR-DQ haplotypes were handled as single units for association and clustering, since linkage in the cohort was strong. Among about 390 genotyped donors of the cohort, an average of around 240,000 unique TCR beta nucleotide sequences were sequenced per donor, about a sixth of them non-productive.

Library preparation employed the immunoSEQ multiplex PCR assay. A mixture of 60 forward primers for TCR Vbeta segments and 13 reverse primers for TCR Jbeta segments was used in the multiplex PCR. The CDR3 region of rearranged TCR beta genes was amplified from genomic DNA by a multiplex PCR assay. On the Illumina HiSeq System, the amplified TCR beta libraries were sequenced as 87-base-pair reads. Per the source publication's procedure: A later analysis counted tens of millions of unique TCR beta chains across the 666 repertoires, and approximately 11 million of these chains were shared by at least two donors. To remove PCR and sequencing errors, raw reads were error-corrected and collapsed into unique sequences using a nearest-neighbor algorithm that merged closely related sequences. V, D and J gene segments were assigned by aligning CDR3 sequences to IMGT reference sequences. For a sequence to be retained, at least a six-nucleotide match to both a V gene segment and a J gene segment was required. Rearrangements were called productive when the CDR3 lacked stop codons and stayed in frame with V and J; all others were non-productive. CDR3 was defined by IMGT convention, running from the second conserved V-encoded cysteine to the conserved J-encoded phenylalanine. The earlier analysis of some 580 of the donors excluded any sequence lacking an unambiguous match to a single V gene segment. In an earlier analysis of approximately 590 of the donors, a V segment was called functional when productive rearrangements were above 56.7%, and segregating when the standard deviation between donors exceeded 5%. A statistical classification framework was built to diagnose cytomegalovirus status from the catalog of TCR beta chain sequences. A later analysis assigned V and J genes by comparing TCR nucleotide sequences with IMGT/GENE-DB human TR gene sequences. In a later analysis, CDR3 sequences and most-parsimonious VDJ recombination scenarios were assigned using the TCRdist pipeline. In a later analysis, each TCR beta chain was defined by its CDR3 amino acid sequence together with its V-gene family, and reads without a unique V-gene family were excluded. In a later analysis, approximately 590 highly shared, low-generation-probability nucleotide sequences were removed to address suspected cross-contamination and a sequencing artifact. For each public chain, a later analysis derived a clonal expansion index from normalized ranks of inferred template counts within each repertoire. In a later analysis, generation probabilities were computed using a VDJ recombination model fitted to out-of-frame rearrangements, and the results were checked against IGoR. In a later analysis, TCR-TCR, TCR-HLA and TCR-CMV co-occurrence was scored with hypergeometric tests, and a repertoire-size bias correction was applied to TCR pairs. A later analysis estimated false discovery rates by permuting HLA or CMV assignments 20 times. In a later analysis, co-occurring TCRs were grouped using DBSCAN, and TCRdist sequence similarity was added for clustering within HLA-allele-positive subsets. Co-occurrence clustering excluded repertoires with fewer than 30,000 or more than 120,000 public chains, plus five with anomalous nucleotide sharing. The table was pulled from immuneACCESS by TCRdb, which kept in-frame rearrangements only. Such tables lose some clones; where checked, under half of the loss comes from unresolved V genes, and the rest has no known cause. Clone size and the V and J calls come from that table; the DNA yielded D and trimming. This sample has fewer than 85,000 clones in its table, and roughly 79% of those were observed once. In total, the top ten clones hold 5% to 7% of the sample.

The CDR3 runs 14 residues from the cysteine to the phenylalanine. Just the 42-base CDR3 DNA is kept, in frame starting at base 1. The germline V gene (reference sequence) specifies PRHDT as CDR1 and FYEKMQ as CDR2. V and J are truncated by 1 base and 6 bases respectively, leaving an intervening sequence of 9 bases. Points on this clone: Its cognate antigen has yet to be identified. No much larger clone exists at a distance of one base, and base qualities are not known.

Broader findings and caveats from the paper: V-gene and J-gene trimming of TCR beta chains was associated with a missense DCLRE1C variant in a later genetic analysis, and the association was replicated in an independent cohort. A later analysis reported that several top co-occurrence clusters appeared linked to parvovirus B19, influenza, CMV and Epstein-Barr virus. In a later analysis, some 17,000 TCR beta sequences were associated with specific HLA alleles at a false discovery rate of 0.05. Some IMGT-functional V segments, including TRBV6-2 and TRBV6-3, could not be told apart with the 87-base-pair reads, so those segments were excluded. Broadly in line with IMGT annotations, most TCR beta V segments showed up in productive rearrangements about 90% or about 30% of the time in an earlier analysis of approximately 640 of the donors. Sequencing depth was assumed to be roughly uniform across donors in the presence/absence analyses, though that assumption may not hold. In a later analysis, the rate of TCR association differed among HLA loci, with DRB1 alleles having the most associated TCRs and HLA-C alleles having the fewest. Because some donors lacked HLA typing at each locus, the association tests relied only on the typed subset. When HLA alleles, especially DR and DQ, strongly co-occurred, TCR associations were difficult to assign to individual alleles. For the cohort, immune exposure information was limited to CMV serostatus. While some public TCRs were present in many individuals, most TCR sequences turned up only very rarely across donors. The cohort was sequenced for TCR beta chains only, and without alpha or paired-chain data the features that could be detected were limited. Linkage disequilibrium might explain the correlated functional status among segregating V segments, but an unknown experimental factor could not be excluded. In both the original and validation cohorts, the classifier was reported to diagnose cytomegalovirus status with high specificity and sensitivity. Over 15 rarely observed V segments, including chromosome 9 orphons, were excluded from the earlier analysis of several hundred of the donors because counts were too low. In the study, 150 to 200 TCR beta chains were listed as associated with cytomegalovirus. A further reported finding was that TCR beta sequences accurately predicted the HLA-A and HLA-B alleles for most subjects in the first cohort. A later genetic analysis reported fewer N-insertions in productive TCRs among donors in an Asian-associated ancestry cluster than the roughly 700-donor mean. A group of highly shared sequence variants was considered likely to be a technical artifact of the sequencing pipeline. A later analysis found that most CMV-associated TCR beta chains appeared HLA-restricted, with HLA associations seemingly driven largely by CMV exposure. It was suggested by the authors that the approach could potentially be generalized to other disease states and immunological phenotypes. In vitro tests confirmed that a few of the cytomegalovirus-associated TCR beta chains recognize cytomegalovirus antigens. In a later analysis, HLA-associated TCR beta chains showed more clonal expansion and lower generation probabilities than non-associated chains that were equally common.

The cohort consisted of hundreds of healthy bone marrow donors. At the time of sampling, every cohort member was nominally healthy, though immune exposures that went unrecorded were likely present. The donor was CMV seropositive and was included in the group of 270 or so seropositive cohort members. Every donor gave a peripheral blood sample, and the peripheral blood mononuclear cells from that sample were used for TCR beta sequencing. The Qiagen DNeasy Blood Extraction Kit was used to extract genomic DNA from the blood cell samples. The sequenced material came from PBMCs. This chain is built from TRBV13 and TRBJ1-4; the D gene cannot be resolved reliably. The sequence was obtained from a man between 18 and 35 years old in good health and CMV-seropositive. The CDR3 region has the sequence CASSLARSHEKLFF. DNA sequence: TGTGCCAGCAGCTTAGCCCGAAGCCATGAAAAACTGTTTTTT.